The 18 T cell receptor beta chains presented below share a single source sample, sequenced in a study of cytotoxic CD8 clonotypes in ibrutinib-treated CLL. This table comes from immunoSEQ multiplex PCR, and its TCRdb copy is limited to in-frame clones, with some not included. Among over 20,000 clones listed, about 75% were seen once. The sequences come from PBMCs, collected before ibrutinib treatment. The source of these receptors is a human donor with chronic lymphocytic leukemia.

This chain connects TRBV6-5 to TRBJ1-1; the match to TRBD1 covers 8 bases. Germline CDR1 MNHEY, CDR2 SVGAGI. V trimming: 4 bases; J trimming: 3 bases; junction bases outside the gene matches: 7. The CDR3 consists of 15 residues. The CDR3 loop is CASSSRQGRYTEAFF. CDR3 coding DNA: TGTGCCAGCAGTTCCCGACAGGGGCGGTACACTGAAGCTTTCTTT.

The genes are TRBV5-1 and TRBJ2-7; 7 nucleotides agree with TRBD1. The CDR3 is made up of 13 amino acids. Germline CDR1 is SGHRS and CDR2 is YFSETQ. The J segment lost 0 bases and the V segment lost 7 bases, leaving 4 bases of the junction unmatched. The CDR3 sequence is CASGDRSSYEQYF. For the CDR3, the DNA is TGCGCCAGCGGGGACAGAAGCTCCTACGAGCAGTACTTC.

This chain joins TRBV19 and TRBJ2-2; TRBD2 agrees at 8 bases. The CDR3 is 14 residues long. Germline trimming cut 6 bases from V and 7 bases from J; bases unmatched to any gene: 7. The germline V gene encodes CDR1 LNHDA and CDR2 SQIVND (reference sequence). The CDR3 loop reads CASSSGGPIGELFF. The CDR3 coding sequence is TGTGCCAGTAGCTCGGGGGGGCCTATCGGGGAGCTGTTTTTT.

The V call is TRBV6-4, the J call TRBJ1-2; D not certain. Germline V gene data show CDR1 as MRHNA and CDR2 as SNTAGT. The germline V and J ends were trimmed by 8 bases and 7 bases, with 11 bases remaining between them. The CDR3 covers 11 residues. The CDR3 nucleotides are TGTGCCAGCCGCGGGGTGGGTGGCTACACCTTC. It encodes CASRGVGGYTF.

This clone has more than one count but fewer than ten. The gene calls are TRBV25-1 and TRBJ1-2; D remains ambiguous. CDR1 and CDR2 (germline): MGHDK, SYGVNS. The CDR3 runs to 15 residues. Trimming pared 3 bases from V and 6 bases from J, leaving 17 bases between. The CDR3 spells CASSDPGRVGHGYTF. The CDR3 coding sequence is TGTGCCAGCAGTGACCCAGGAAGGGTTGGTCATGGCTACACCTTC.

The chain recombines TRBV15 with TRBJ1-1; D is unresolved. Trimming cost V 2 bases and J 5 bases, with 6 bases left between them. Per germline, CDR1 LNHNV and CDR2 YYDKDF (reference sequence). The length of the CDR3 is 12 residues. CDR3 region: CATSRWGTEAFF. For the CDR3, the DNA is TGTGCCACCAGCAGATGGGGAACTGAAGCTTTCTTT.

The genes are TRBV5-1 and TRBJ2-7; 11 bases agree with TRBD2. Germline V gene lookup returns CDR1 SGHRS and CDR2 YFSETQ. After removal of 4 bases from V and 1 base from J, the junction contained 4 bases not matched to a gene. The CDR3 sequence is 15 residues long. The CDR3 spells CASSRGLAESYEQYF. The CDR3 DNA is TGCGCCAGCAGCCGGGGACTAGCGGAGTCCTACGAGCAGTACTTC.

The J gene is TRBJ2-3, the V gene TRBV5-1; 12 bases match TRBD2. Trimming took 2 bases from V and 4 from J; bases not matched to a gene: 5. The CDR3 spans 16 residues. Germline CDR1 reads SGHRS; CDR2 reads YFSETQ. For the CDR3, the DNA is TGCGCCAGCAGCTTCCTAGCGGGAGGGCCCTCAGATACGCAGTATTTT. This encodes CASSFLAGGPSDTQYF.

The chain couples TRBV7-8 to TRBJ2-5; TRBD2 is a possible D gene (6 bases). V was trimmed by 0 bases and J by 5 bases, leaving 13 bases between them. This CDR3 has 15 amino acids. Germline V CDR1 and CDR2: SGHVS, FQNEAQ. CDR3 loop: CASSLAGLPWETQYF. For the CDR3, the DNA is TGTGCCAGCAGCTTAGCCGGACTACCCTGGGAGACCCAGTACTTC.

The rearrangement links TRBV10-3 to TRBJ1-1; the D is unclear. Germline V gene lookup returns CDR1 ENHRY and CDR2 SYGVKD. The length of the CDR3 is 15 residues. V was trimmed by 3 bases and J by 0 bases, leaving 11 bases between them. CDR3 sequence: CAISETTDLNTEAFF. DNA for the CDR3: TGTGCCATCAGTGAAACCACAGACCTGAACACTGAAGCTTTCTTT.

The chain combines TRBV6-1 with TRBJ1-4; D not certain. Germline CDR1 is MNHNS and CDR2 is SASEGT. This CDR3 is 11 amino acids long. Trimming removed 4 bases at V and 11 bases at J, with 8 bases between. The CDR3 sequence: CASSVRAKLFF. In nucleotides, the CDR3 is TGTGCCAGCAGTGTCCGGGCCAAACTGTTTTTT.

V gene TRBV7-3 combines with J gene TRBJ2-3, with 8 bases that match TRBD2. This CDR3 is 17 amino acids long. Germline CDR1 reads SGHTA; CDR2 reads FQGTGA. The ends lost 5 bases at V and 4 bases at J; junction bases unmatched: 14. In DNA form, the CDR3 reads TGTGCCAGCAGCCCCTCCGCTGGCGGGAGGCAGGCAGATACGCAGTATTTT. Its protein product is CASSPSAGGRQADTQYF. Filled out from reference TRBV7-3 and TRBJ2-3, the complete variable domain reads GAGVSQTPSNKVTEKGKYVELRCDPISGHTALYWYRQSLGQGPEFLIYFQGTGAADDSGLPNDRFFAVRPEGSVSTLKIQRTERGDSAVYLCASSPSAGGRQADTQYFGPGTRLTVL.

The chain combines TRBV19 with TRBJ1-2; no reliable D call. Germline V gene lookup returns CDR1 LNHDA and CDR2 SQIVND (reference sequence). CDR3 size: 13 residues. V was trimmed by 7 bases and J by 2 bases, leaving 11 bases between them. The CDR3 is CASTPQWNYGYTF. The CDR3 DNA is TGTGCCAGTACCCCACAGTGGAACTATGGCTACACCTTC.

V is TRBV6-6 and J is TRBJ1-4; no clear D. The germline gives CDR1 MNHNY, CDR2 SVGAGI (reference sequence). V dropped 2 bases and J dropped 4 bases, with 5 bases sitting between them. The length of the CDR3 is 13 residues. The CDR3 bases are TGTGCCAGCAGTTACCAGCATAATGAAAAACTGTTTTTT. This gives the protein CASSYQHNEKLFF.

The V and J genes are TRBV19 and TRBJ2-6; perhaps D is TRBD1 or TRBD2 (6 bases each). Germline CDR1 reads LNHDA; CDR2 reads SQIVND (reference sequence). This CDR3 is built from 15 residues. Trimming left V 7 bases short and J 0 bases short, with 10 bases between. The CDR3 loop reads CASKGGNSGANVLTF. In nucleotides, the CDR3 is TGTGCCAGTAAGGGGGGAAACTCTGGGGCCAACGTCCTGACTTTC.

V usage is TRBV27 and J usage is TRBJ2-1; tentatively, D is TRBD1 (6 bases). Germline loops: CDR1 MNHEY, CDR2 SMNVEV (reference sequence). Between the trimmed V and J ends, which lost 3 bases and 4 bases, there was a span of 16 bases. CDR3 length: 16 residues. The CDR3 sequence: CASSFMGAITYNEQFF. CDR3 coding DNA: TGTGCCAGCAGTTTTATGGGGGCGATAACTTACAATGAGCAGTTCTTC.

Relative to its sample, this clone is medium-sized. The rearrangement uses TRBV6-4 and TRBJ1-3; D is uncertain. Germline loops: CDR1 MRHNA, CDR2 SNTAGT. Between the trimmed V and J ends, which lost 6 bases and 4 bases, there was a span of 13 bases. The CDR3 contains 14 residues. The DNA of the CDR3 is TGTGCCAGCAGCCGAACCGGTATCGGAAACACCATATATTTT. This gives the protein CASSRTGIGNTIYF.

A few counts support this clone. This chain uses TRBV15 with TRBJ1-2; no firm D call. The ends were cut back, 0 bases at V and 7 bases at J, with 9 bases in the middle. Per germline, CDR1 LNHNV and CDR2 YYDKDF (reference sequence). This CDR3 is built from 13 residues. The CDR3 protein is CATSRDKGSGYTF. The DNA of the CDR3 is TGTGCCACCAGCAGAGATAAGGGCTCTGGCTACACCTTC.